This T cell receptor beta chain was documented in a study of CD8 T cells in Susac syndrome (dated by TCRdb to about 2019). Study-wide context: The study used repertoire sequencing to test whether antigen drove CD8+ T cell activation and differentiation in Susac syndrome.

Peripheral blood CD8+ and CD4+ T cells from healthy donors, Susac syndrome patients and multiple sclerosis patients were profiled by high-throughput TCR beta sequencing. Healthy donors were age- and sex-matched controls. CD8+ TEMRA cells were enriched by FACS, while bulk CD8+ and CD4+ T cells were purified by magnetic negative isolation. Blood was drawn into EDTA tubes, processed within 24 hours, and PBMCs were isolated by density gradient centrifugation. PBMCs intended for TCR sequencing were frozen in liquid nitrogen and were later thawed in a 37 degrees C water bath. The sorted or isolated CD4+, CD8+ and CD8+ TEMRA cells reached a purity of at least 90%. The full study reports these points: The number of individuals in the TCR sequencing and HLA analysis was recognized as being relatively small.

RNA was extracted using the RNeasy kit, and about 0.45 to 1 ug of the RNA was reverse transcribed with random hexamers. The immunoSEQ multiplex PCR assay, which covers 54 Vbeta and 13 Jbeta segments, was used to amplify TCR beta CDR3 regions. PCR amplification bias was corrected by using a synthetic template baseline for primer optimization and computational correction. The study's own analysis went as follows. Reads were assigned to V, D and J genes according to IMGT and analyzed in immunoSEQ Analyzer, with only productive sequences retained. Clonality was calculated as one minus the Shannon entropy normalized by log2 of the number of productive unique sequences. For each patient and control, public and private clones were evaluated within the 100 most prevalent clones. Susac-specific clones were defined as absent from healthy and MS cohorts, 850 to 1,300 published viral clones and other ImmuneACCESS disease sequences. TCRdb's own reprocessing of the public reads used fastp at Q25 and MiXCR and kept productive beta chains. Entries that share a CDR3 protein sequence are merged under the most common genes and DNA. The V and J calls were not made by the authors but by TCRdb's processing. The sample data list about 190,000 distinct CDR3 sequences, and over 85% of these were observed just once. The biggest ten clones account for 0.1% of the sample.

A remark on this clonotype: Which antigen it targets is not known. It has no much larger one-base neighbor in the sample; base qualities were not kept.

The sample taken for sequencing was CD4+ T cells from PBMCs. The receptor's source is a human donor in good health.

The sequenced DNA: TGTGCCAGTAAGGCGGCGGACACTGAAGCTTTCTTT. Translated, it gives CASKAADTEAFF. The chain was built from TRBV3-1 and TRBJ1-1; no D segment can be confidently identified. The CDR3 holds 12 amino acids from the cysteine to the phenylalanine. The sequence is cut down to CDR3 DNA, 36 bases in frame from base 1. The germline ends are 11 bases apart after V is trimmed by 9 bases and J by 3 bases. The germline V gene (reference sequence) provides CDR1 LGHDT and CDR2 YNNKEL.